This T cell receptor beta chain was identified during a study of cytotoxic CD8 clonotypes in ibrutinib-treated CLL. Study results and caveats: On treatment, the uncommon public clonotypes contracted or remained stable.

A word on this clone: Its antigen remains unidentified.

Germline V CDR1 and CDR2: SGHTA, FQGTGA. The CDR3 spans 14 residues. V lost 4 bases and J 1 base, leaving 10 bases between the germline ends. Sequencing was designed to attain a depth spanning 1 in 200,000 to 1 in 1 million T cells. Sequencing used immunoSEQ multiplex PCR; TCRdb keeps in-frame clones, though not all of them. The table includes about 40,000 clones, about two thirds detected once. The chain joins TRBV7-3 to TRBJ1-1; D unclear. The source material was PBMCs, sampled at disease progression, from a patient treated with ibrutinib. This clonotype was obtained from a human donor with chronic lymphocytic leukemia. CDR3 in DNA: TGTGCCAGCAGCTCCTCGACGGGGAACACTGAAGCTTTCTTT. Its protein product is CASSSSTGNTEAFF.